This record covers a single T cell receptor beta chain. The antigen is not known. This record comes from a study of cytomegalovirus exposure and HLA in healthy donors. Whole-study context: An early release of data contained approximately 85 million unique TCRs, which came from HLA-typed donors. General study findings and limits: A later examination showed that TCR association rates differed by HLA locus, with DRB1 most and HLA-C fewest. A later analysis linked more than 15,000 TCR beta sequences to HLA alleles at 0.05 false discovery rate.

PCR was performed using 60 Vbeta and 13 Jbeta primers. Original processing notes: A later analysis counted approximately 88 million unique TCR beta chains, roughly 11 million shared. Some clones are missing from TCRdb's copy, which holds only in-frame ones; the method was immunoSEQ multiplex PCR. For V, J and clone size, that table is used; D and trimming come from the DNA. The data contain 100,000 to 150,000 clones, under 80% of them singletons. This CDR3 is built from 14 residues. Germline V lookup: CDR1 MNHNS, CDR2 SASEGT. With V trimmed by 3 bases and J by 7 bases, 6 bases remained unmatched. The receptor was derived from a man in his forties in good health and CMV-seropositive. Sequencing input: PBMCs. The V and J genes are TRBV6-1 and TRBJ2-7, with 10 bases fitting TRBD1. CDR3 residues: CASSDRQGAMEQYF. In nucleotides, the CDR3 is TGTGCCAGCAGTGATAGACAGGGGGCGATGGAGCAGTACTTC.